This T cell receptor beta chain came from a study of blood T cell repertoires in COVID-19. On the study more broadly: Italy, Spain and the United States were the sources of the convalescent and acute COVID-19 samples. The cDNA or gDNA used as material had been derived from T cells, B-cell-depleted T cells, or PBMCs.

Clones were read by immunoSEQ multiplex PCR, and TCRdb kept only the in-frame ones, dropping some. The sample includes around 28,000 clones, roughly 89% of them seen just once. V was pared by 3 bases and J by 6 bases, with 5 bases of the junction left unmatched. The CDR3 sequence is 15 residues long. Germline V gives CDR1 LNHDA, CDR2 SQIVND (reference sequence). The V call is TRBV19, the J call TRBJ2-1, with 10 nucleotides matching TRBD2. The sequenced sample consisted of peripheral blood. This receptor was identified in a human donor with acute or convalescent COVID-19. The donor label of this sample is uncertain. CDR3 region: CASSIDASGSNEQFF. CDR3 DNA sequence: TGTGCCAGTAGTATTGACGCTAGCGGGAGCAATGAGCAGTTCTTC.